Below, one T cell receptor beta chain is given with its context. No cognate antigen has been identified for it. Base qualities are not at hand, and no much larger clone is one base apart. This record comes from a study of shared T cell receptors in the human thymus (dated by TCRdb to the early 2020s). Background on the whole study: The study examined how the human thymus generates shared, self-reactive T-cell receptor alpha chains.

The library was generated by the immunoSEQ multiplex PCR assay. TCRdb re-hosts the immuneACCESS table, in-frame sequences only. Its copies lack some clones; in the studies checked, an unresolved V gene accounts for under half of them, and the cause for the rest is not known. This sample comprises about 660,000 clones, over 75% of them detected only once. Together, the top ten hold about 0.01% of the sample. This sample also appeared in a second study, on human thymus T cells. That second report states: Immunologically healthy infants undergoing open corrective cardiac surgery for congenital heart defects in Finland were used as donors. The thymus tissue came from surgical resects taken out during corrective cardiac surgery. Both the thymic and the peripheral blood repertoires appeared to show biased V and J gene segment usage. The related research found that thymic TCR repertoires overlapped highly between unrelated individuals. The study used roughly eight infant thymus samples plus four related peripheral blood samples to characterize TCR alpha and beta repertoires. Donor ages ranged from about 7 to 244 days, and the cohort comprised about six male and a couple of female infants. After being mechanically released from the tissue, thymocytes were kept at -70 degrees C in pellets of roughly 9.5-31 million cells. A QIAsymphony instrument was used to extract genomic DNA from the frozen cell pellets. The immunoSEQ multiplex PCR assay was used to amplify the TCRB and TCRAD loci from a standardized amount of quality-controlled genomic DNA. Amplicons spanned the V(D)J region at a length sufficient to cover the CDR3 and identify V and J genes. The amplicons were sequenced on an Illumina platform via the commercial immunoSEQ service. Primer bias and sequencing errors were corrected as previously described, and TCRAD and TCRB definitions were based on the IMGT database. Repertoires were analysed with immunoSEQ Analyzer 3.0 and VDJTools, covering basic statistics, V/J segment usage, diversity estimates, rarefaction and pairwise overlap. Diversity was estimated with Chao1, ChaoE, Efron-Thisted, Shannon and inverse Simpson indices, and also on datasets down-sampled to the smallest sample. Repertoire overlap was assessed by strict matching of CDR3 nucleotide sequence, V gene and J gene, and clustering was done by Jaccard-based multidimensional scaling. On average, thymus samples gave roughly 800,000 unique TCRB clonotypes, whereas blood samples gave about 92,000.

The sequenced sample consisted of thymocytes. The TCR was taken from a boy younger than two with a congenital heart defect. Donor details come from another sample of the same person, matched by shared clones.

The CDR3 amino acid sequence is: CASTSGDRENTEAFF. The nucleotide sequence is given as TGTGCCAGCACCTCCGGGGACAGGGAGAACACTGAAGCTTTCTTT. The chain joins TRBV27 to TRBJ1-1; 9 middle bases align to TRBD1. Trimmed from V: 7 bases; trimmed from J: 1 base; junction bases lacking a gene match: 7. The germline V gene (reference sequence) sets CDR1 to MNHEY and CDR2 to SMNVEV. The CDR3 spans 15 residues, from the cysteine through the phenylalanine. Solely the CDR3 DNA is kept, with 45 bases framed from the first base.